Below, 3 T cell receptor beta chains from the same sample are listed, as sequenced in a study of blood T cell repertoires in COVID-19. Generated by immunoSEQ multiplex PCR, the TCRdb table keeps only in-frame clones and is missing some. The repertoire holds about 220,000 clones, with 70% to 90% as singletons. Source material: peripheral blood. The source is a woman in her sixties or seventies with COVID-19, enrolled during active disease.

The gene calls are TRBV2 and TRBJ1-5; 9 nucleotides line up with TRBD1. The V and J ends lost 6 bases and 6 bases, in that order; junction bases with no gene match: 6. The CDR3 extends over 14 amino acids. In germline, CDR1 is SNHLY, CDR2 FYNNEI. The CDR3 spells CASREGQGGQPQHF. CDR3 bases: TGTGCCAGCAGGGAGGGACAGGGAGGTCAGCCCCAGCATTTT.

A single count supports this clone. The chain links TRBV19 to TRBJ2-5; possible D gene TRBD2, 6 bases. CDR1 is LNHDA and CDR2 is SQIVND in the germline V gene (reference sequence). CDR3 length: 13 amino acids. Trimming stripped 8 bases from V and 0 bases from J, with 10 bases between. CDR3 loop: CASGDLYQETQYF. The DNA for the CDR3 is TGTGCCAGTGGGGACTTGTACCAAGAGACCCAGTACTTC.

The rearrangement links TRBV5-6 to TRBJ1-3; 7 bases are shared with TRBD1. The CDR3 is 17 amino acids. CDR1 is SGHDT, CDR2 YYEEEE, per germline. With V trimmed by 1 base and J by 0 bases, 7 bases remained unmatched. CDR3 residues: CASSLFHRDSSGNTIYF. CDR3 nucleotides: TGTGCCAGCAGCTTGTTTCACCGGGACAGCTCTGGAAACACCATATATTTT.